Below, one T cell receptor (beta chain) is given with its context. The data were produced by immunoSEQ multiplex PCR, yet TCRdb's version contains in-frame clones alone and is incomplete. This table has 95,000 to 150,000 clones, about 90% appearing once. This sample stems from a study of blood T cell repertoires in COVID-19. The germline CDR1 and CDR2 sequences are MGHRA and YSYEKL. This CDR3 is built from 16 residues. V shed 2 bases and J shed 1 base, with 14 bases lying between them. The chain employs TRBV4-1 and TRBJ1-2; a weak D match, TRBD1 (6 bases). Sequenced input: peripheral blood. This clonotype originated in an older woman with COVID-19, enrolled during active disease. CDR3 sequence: CASSQTGPFLNYGYTF. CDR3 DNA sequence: TGCGCCAGCAGCCAAACAGGGCCATTCCTTAACTATGGCTACACCTTC.